One and the same sample provided the 5 T cell receptor beta chains below, sequenced in a study of blood T cell repertoires in COVID-19. Produced via immunoSEQ multiplex PCR; TCRdb's table is partial and in-frame only. The table records over 40,000 clones, approximately 86% of them present only once. Sequencing was performed on peripheral blood. These receptors came from a man in his forties or fifties with acute or convalescent COVID-19.

V and J are TRBV15 and TRBJ2-1, with D unclear. The V gene's germline CDR1 is LNHNV and CDR2 YYDKDF (reference sequence). The CDR3 loop spans 13 amino acids. The V end was cut by 6 bases, the J end by 4 bases, with 10 bases between. CDR3 region: CATRAPPYNEQFF. The CDR3 DNA reads TGTGCCACCAGAGCGCCCCCGTACAATGAGCAGTTCTTC.

V and J are TRBV7-8 and TRBJ2-4, with 10 nucleotides matching TRBD2. Looked up from germline, CDR1 is SGHVS and CDR2 is FQNEAQ. The CDR3 spans 17 residues. J gave up 4 bases and V 2 bases, and 8 bases lay outside the gene matches. The CDR3, as DNA: TGTGCCAGCAGCTTACAGGGTCTAGCGGGGGAAAAAAACATTCAGTACTTC. Amino acid sequence: CASSLQGLAGEKNIQYF.

This clone was recorded only once. DNA for the CDR3: TGTGCCAGCAGCTTAGCCCGACAGGGCGCCGGCAATGAGCAGTTCTTC. Residues: CASSLARQGAGNEQFF. The J gene is TRBJ2-1, the V gene TRBV7-8; 7 bases agree with TRBD1. The CDR3 is 16 residues long. CDR1 is SGHVS, CDR2 FQNEAQ, per germline. Trimming took 0 bases from V and 6 from J; bases not matched to a gene: 8.

This chain uses TRBV3-1 (or the pseudogene TRBV3-2) with TRBJ1-1; D is ambiguous. CDR1 and CDR2 (germline): LGHDT, YNNKEL (reference sequence). Trimming shortened V by 4 bases and J by 4 bases, and 13 bases separated the two germline ends. CDR3 length equals 14 residues. This CDR3 reads CASSPRLSGTEAFF. CDR3 nucleotide sequence: TGTGCCAGCAGCCCCCGGTTGTCAGGCACTGAAGCTTTCTTT.

In DNA, the CDR3 is TGTGCCAGCAGCTTAGAGCTCTTCGAATACAATGAGCAGTTCTTC. Amino acids: CASSLELFEYNEQFF. V usage is TRBV7-2 and J usage is TRBJ2-1; D unresolved. Germline V gives CDR1 SGHTA, CDR2 FQGNSA. The V end lost 1 base, the J end lost 4 bases, and 11 bases lay between the germline ends. The CDR3 sequence is 15 residues long. Together with reference TRBV7-2 and TRBJ2-1, the CDR3 gives the full variable domain: GAGVSQSPSNKVTEKGKDVELRCDPISGHTALYWYRQSLGQGLEFLIYFQGNSAPDKSGLPSDRFSAERTGGSVSTLTIQRTQQEDSAVYLCASSLELFEYNEQFFGPGTRLTVL.